This entry lists 25 T cell receptor beta chains sequenced from one sample in a study of T cells in Graves' hyperthyroidism and ophthalmopathy. Amplified regions were TCR beta CDR3 sequences from RNA transcripts. A set of HTBI primers served as the primers for a first-round RT-PCR of the TCR CDR3. TCRdb used MiXCR to reprocess the multiplex PCR reads, holding one entry per CDR3 protein. This sample has 650,000 to 700,000 distinct CDR3 sequences, with 17% found just once. The source material was blood. These receptors came from a man aged 45-65 years with Graves' hyperthyroidism.

This clonotype was counted between two and nine times. The genes are TRBV6-1 and TRBJ2-1, with 7 bases that match TRBD2. There are 16 residues in the CDR3. Trimming cost V 7 bases and J 0 bases; bases outside gene matches: 9. Germline CDR1 reads MNHNS; CDR2 reads SASEGT. The CDR3 here is CASKHQAGFSYNEQFF. CDR3 nucleotides: TGTGCCAGCAAACACCAAGCGGGGTTCTCCTACAATGAGCAGTTCTTC.

This clonotype was observed at least ten times. The rearrangement links TRBV27 to TRBJ2-3; weak D call: TRBD1 (5 bases). Trimming stripped 1 base from V and 1 base from J, with 9 bases between. The CDR3 is 15 amino acids. The germline gives CDR1 MNHEY, CDR2 SMNVEV (reference sequence). CDR3 sequence: CASSLWGEGTDTQYF. CDR3 nucleotides: TGTGCCAGCAGTTTATGGGGCGAAGGCACAGATACGCAGTATTTT.

This clonotype was counted many times. The chain links TRBV2 to TRBJ1-5; 7 bases are a match to TRBD1. The CDR3 runs 18 residues. With 8 bases clipped from V and 0 bases from J, the junction kept 16 bases outside the gene matches. In germline, CDR1 is SNHLY, CDR2 FYNNEI. CDR3 sequence (DNA): TGTGCCAGCTGCCTCCCCGGGACAGACCTCATTAGCAATCAGCCCCAGCATTTT. Its translation: CASCLPGTDLISNQPQHF.

This clonotype was counted at least ten times. The V and J genes are TRBV24-1 and TRBJ2-7; D perhaps matches TRBD1 (6 bases). Germline assignment: CDR1 KGHDR and CDR2 SFDVKD. V dropped 6 bases and J dropped 6 bases, with 14 bases sitting between them. This CDR3 spans 13 amino acids. This CDR3 is CATSTGHPREQYF. Here the CDR3 DNA reads TGTGCCACCAGTACAGGGCATCCTCGCGAGCAGTACTTC.

This clonotype has only a few counts. The chain recombines TRBV6-1 with TRBJ1-2; 9 positions match TRBD1. CDR1 MNHNS and CDR2 SASEGT come from the germline V gene. V dropped 8 bases and J dropped 6; count of bases not matched to a gene: 13. This CDR3 is 15 amino acids long. Here the CDR3 DNA reads TGTGCCAGCGAATTGGACAGGGGCCGGGGGGATGGCTACACCTTC. It yields the protein CASELDRGRGDGYTF.

This clonotype came up a few times. J is TRBJ2-7 and V is TRBV20-1; 11 nucleotides align to TRBD2. The CDR3 sequence is 15 residues long. J lost 6 bases, V lost 6 bases, and 13 bases had no gene match. CDR1 DFQATT and CDR2 SNEGSKA come from the germline V gene (reference sequence). Here the CDR3 reads CSAVRPSGRPSEQYF. The CDR3 nucleotides read TGCAGTGCCGTACGACCTAGCGGGAGGCCCTCCGAGCAGTACTTC.

This clonotype has at least ten counts. This rearrangement joins TRBV27 to TRBJ2-3; TRBD2 matches at 9 bases. Germline V lookup: CDR1 MNHEY, CDR2 SMNVEV (reference sequence). The CDR3 spans 16 residues. The V segment lost 6 bases and the J segment 2 bases; nucleotides outside the gene matches: 9. Here the CDR3 reads CASRLETSGYTDTQYF. The CDR3 DNA follows: TGTGCCAGCAGACTCGAGACTAGCGGATACACAGATACGCAGTATTTT.

This clonotype turned up a few times. V gene TRBV27 combines with J gene TRBJ2-1; no reliable D call. This CDR3 has 14 amino acids. Deletions cut 5 bases from V and 0 bases from J, with 8 bases between. Germline CDR1 is MNHEY and CDR2 is SMNVEV (reference sequence). CDR3 DNA: TGTGCCAGCAGTGTCCGCCTCTCCTACAATGAGCAGTTCTTC. Translation: CASSVRLSYNEQFF.

This chain joins TRBV20-1 and TRBJ2-5, with a possible D match to TRBD2 (6 bases). The CDR3 runs 18 residues. The V end was cut by 3 bases, the J end by 2 bases, with 25 bases between. Per the germline V gene, CDR1 is DFQATT and CDR2 is SNEGSKA (reference sequence). The chain's CDR3 is CSASNPWAIADPQETQYF. The CDR3 DNA sequence: TGCAGTGCTAGCAACCCATGGGCCATAGCGGACCCACAAGAGACCCAGTACTTC.

This clonotype was detected many times. The chain uses TRBV27 and TRBJ2-7, with 10 bases aligning to TRBD2. CDR1 is MNHEY and CDR2 is SMNVEV in the germline V gene (reference sequence). V dropped 5 bases and J dropped 4; count of bases not matched to a gene: 14. The CDR3 consists of 17 residues. Here the CDR3 DNA reads TGTGCCAGCAGTCTCTTTGGCCATGCTAGCGGGAGTTACGAGCAGTACTTC. It yields the protein CASSLFGHASGSYEQYF.

This clonotype was seen a few times. This chain joins TRBV6-2 or TRBV6-3 and TRBJ2-7, with 10 bases that match TRBD2. The V gene's germline CDR1 is MNHEY and CDR2 SVGEGT. The CDR3 runs to 16 residues. V shed 5 bases, J shed 2 bases, and the junction held 9 bases outside the gene matches. The CDR3 loop reads CASSQVMGLAPYEQYF. Written as DNA, the CDR3 is TGTGCCAGCAGTCAGGTAATGGGACTAGCGCCCTACGAGCAGTACTTC.

Many counts were recorded for this clonotype. This chain uses TRBV30 with TRBJ2-1, with TRBD2 as a possible D gene (6 bases). This CDR3 spans 13 amino acids. Per germline, CDR1 GTSNPN and CDR2 SVGIG (reference sequence). With 5 bases removed from V and 3 bases from J, the gap between germline ends came to 11 bases. The CDR3 nucleotides are TGTGCCTGGGCCCTGGGACTCTACAATGAGCAGTTCTTC. It specifies CAWALGLYNEQFF.

The chain employs TRBV29-1 and TRBJ2-2, with D uncertain. The CDR3 contains 12 residues. The V and J ends lost 4 bases and 5 bases respectively, with 8 bases between them. Germline CDR1 reads SQVTM; CDR2 reads ANQGSEA. Here the CDR3 DNA reads TGCAGCGTTGCGTTAATGACCGGGGAGCTGTTTTTT. Residues: CSVALMTGELFF.

This clonotype was recorded once. This chain uses TRBV19 with TRBJ2-1, with 11 bases lining up with TRBD2. The V segment lost 8 bases and the J segment 0 bases; nucleotides outside the gene matches: 9. CDR3 size: 17 residues. Germline values: CDR1 LNHDA, CDR2 SQIVND (reference sequence). CDR3 loop: CASAGTSGLSSYNEQFF. The CDR3 coding sequence is TGTGCCAGTGCCGGGACTAGCGGCCTAAGCTCCTACAATGAGCAGTTCTTC.

The chain employs TRBV18 and TRBJ2-7, with a weak D call TRBD1 (5 bases). V was shortened by 4 bases and J by 0 bases, with 10 bases between the two germline ends. This CDR3 comprises 14 residues. Germline loops: CDR1 KGHSH, CDR2 LQKENI. The DNA of the CDR3 is TGTGCCAGCTCACAACAGGAGAGCTCCTACGAGCAGTACTTC. Translation: CASSQQESSYEQYF.

The sample holds many counts of this clonotype. This chain connects TRBV11-2 to TRBJ1-2; TRBD1 aligns across 8 bases. Germline V CDR1 and CDR2: SGHAT, FQNNGV. The trim removed 1 base at V and 2 bases at J, leaving 9 bases unmatched. This CDR3 region has 17 residues. The CDR3 sequence: CASSLGDRNYRNYGYTF. CDR3 DNA: TGTGCCAGCAGCTTAGGGGACAGGAATTACCGAAACTATGGCTACACCTTC.

This clonotype was counted a few times. The chain carries TRBV9 and TRBJ2-2; D not resolved. The CDR3 consists of 15 residues. Germline CDR1 SGDLS, CDR2 YYNGEE. V shed 3 bases and J shed 4 bases, with 13 bases lying between them. CDR3 sequence: CASSDPPGPTGELFF. CDR3 nucleotide sequence: TGTGCCAGCAGCGACCCCCCGGGTCCCACCGGGGAGCTGTTTTTT.

This clonotype was picked up many times. The V and J genes are TRBV12-3 or TRBV12-4 and TRBJ2-7, with D possibly matching TRBD2 (5 bases). Trimming left V 2 bases short and J 6 bases short, with 11 bases between. The CDR3 is made up of 13 amino acids. The CDR3 DNA follows: TGTGCCAGCAGTTTACCCCCGGGATCCGAGCAGTACTTC. Its protein product is CASSLPPGSEQYF.

V and J are TRBV3-1 and TRBJ2-1; 11 nucleotides line up with TRBD2. V dropped 1 base and J dropped 3; count of bases not matched to a gene: 8. Germline lookup yields CDR1 LGHDT and CDR2 YNNKEL (reference sequence). This CDR3 has 18 amino acids. The CDR3 nucleotides are TGTGCCAGCAGCCAAGCCTTTGGGGGACTAGCGGTCTACAATGAGCAGTTCTTC. It is translated as CASSQAFGGLAVYNEQFF.

This clonotype was recorded many times. The rearrangement uses TRBV29-1 and TRBJ2-2; 7 bases fit TRBD1. J lost 1 base, V lost 6 bases, and 8 bases had no gene match. The CDR3 runs to 15 residues. Germline-derived CDR1 and CDR2 are SQVTM and ANQGSEA. The CDR3 DNA follows: TGCAGCGTCCTCGGCAGGGACAGGAACACCGGGGAGCTGTTTTTT. Its protein product is CSVLGRDRNTGELFF.

J is TRBJ2-7 and V is TRBV19; D may correspond to TRBD1 or TRBD2 (6 bases each). Germline V gene sequence: CDR1 LNHDA, CDR2 SQIVND (reference sequence). The V gene lost 8 bases and the J gene lost 6 bases, with 17 bases spanning the gap. CDR3 length equals 13 residues. The CDR3, as DNA: TGTGCCAGTCGGAAATCACAGGGAGGCGAGCAGTACTTC. This sequence encodes CASRKSQGGEQYF.

The rearrangement uses TRBV7-3 and TRBJ2-1; D possibly matches TRBD1 or TRBD2 (6 bases each). This CDR3 is 14 amino acids long. Per the germline V gene, CDR1 is SGHTA and CDR2 is FQGTGA. V lost 2 bases and J lost 7, with 12 bases in between. CDR3 amino acids: CASSLGGLQNEQFF. DNA for the CDR3: TGTGCCAGCAGCTTAGGGGGGCTCCAAAATGAGCAGTTCTTC.

CDR3 nucleotide sequence: TGCGCCAGCAGCCAAAGGGTACTAGCGGGAGCGATTTACAATGAGCAGTTCTTC. Translating gives CASSQRVLAGAIYNEQFF. This chain connects TRBV4-1 to TRBJ2-1; 11 bases are a match to TRBD2. Germline V gives CDR1 MGHRA, CDR2 YSYEKL. This CDR3 is 18 amino acids long. V dropped 2 bases and J dropped 4; count of bases not matched to a gene: 10.

At least ten counts were recorded for this clonotype. The J gene is TRBJ2-2, the V gene TRBV12-3 or TRBV12-4, with D unresolved. This CDR3 comprises 15 residues. V lost 7 bases, J lost 6 bases, and 18 bases lay in between. The CDR3: CASNSGLTGAGELFF. In nucleotides, the CDR3 is TGTGCCAGCAATTCCGGCCTCACCGGCGCCGGGGAGCTGTTTTTT.

Points on this clonotype: The CDR3 ends on some other residue instead of the conserved phenylalanine or tryptophan, so this is likely a read error. The V and J genes are TRBV12-3 or TRBV12-4 and TRBJ1-2; the D gene is possibly TRBD1 (6 bases). This CDR3 is built from 13 residues. Deletions cut 4 bases from V and 3 bases from J, with 9 bases between. The CDR3 region is CASSSRGDYGYTS. The DNA for the CDR3 is TGTGCCAGCAGTTCCAGGGGCGACTATGGCTACACCTCC.